This passage covers 5 T cell receptor beta chains from one sample sequenced in a study of T cell repertoires in cytomegalovirus infection. Using its own MiXCR run on the reads, TCRdb lists one record per CDR3 protein. The repertoire has 200,000 to 250,000 distinct CDR3 sequences, roughly 20% of them found once; the top ten carry roughly 18%. The sequencing sample was made of CD8+ T cells from PBMCs. These receptor sequences come from a human donor in good health (CMV status not recorded). Some clones in this sample may be carry-over from other donors' samples.

The V call is TRBV5-1, the J call TRBJ2-5; D is ambiguous. This CDR3 has 12 amino acids. The germline V gene has CDR1 SGHRS and CDR2 YFSETQ. Trimming took off 6 bases at V and 4 bases at J, with 10 bases between the two ends. The CDR3 DNA is TGCGCCAGCACCACTACCGGAGAGACCCAGTACTTC. Translating gives CASTTTGETQYF.

A few counts support this clonotype. The chain recombines TRBV20-1 with TRBJ2-1; D is unresolved. CDR3 length: 12 amino acids. Trimming shortened V by 0 bases and J by 9 bases, and 9 bases separated the two germline ends. Germline loops: CDR1 DFQATT, CDR2 SNEGSKA (reference sequence). The CDR3 DNA reads TGCAGTGCTAGAGATCTTGCGGCTGAGCAGTTCTTC. The encoded protein is CSARDLAAEQFF.

This clonotype has a handful of counts. This chain joins TRBV28 and TRBJ2-3; 7 bases agree with TRBD2. CDR3 length equals 17 residues. V was clipped by 4 bases and J by 1 base; unmatched bases: 11. CDR1 is MDHEN and CDR2 is SYDVKM in the germline V gene. CDR3 region: CASSYPSGPAGTDTQYF. CDR3 nucleotides: TGTGCCAGCAGTTATCCTAGCGGCCCGGCCGGCACAGATACGCAGTATTTT. Complete variable domain (other parts from reference TRBV28 and TRBJ2-3): DVKVTQSSRYLVKRTGEKVFLECVQDMDHENMFWYRQDPGLGLRLIYFSYDVKMKEKGDIPEGYSVSREKKERFSLILESASTNQTSMYLCASSYPSGPAGTDTQYFGPGTRLTVL.

This clonotype was observed a few times. J is TRBJ2-3 and V is TRBV12-3 or TRBV12-4; 8 bases are shared with TRBD2. Trimming removed 5 bases from V and 6 bases from J; junction bases left unmatched: 7. The CDR3 spans 14 residues. In DNA, the CDR3 is TGTGCCAGCAGTCCCGGGGTAGCGGGGGATACGCAGTATTTT. This sequence encodes CASSPGVAGDTQYF.

This clonotype has only a few counts. The chain is built from TRBV7-3 and TRBJ1-1; 9 nucleotides agree with TRBD1. The CDR3 sequence is 13 residues long. Trimming took 5 bases from V and 10 from J; bases not matched to a gene: 8. The germline gives CDR1 SGHTA, CDR2 FQGTGA. This CDR3 reads CASSLGTGSVAFF. The CDR3 DNA is TGTGCCAGCAGCCTCGGGACAGGGTCTGTAGCTTTCTTT.